This is a list of T cell receptor beta chains from one sample in a study of T cell repertoires in ileal Crohn's disease. Assay used: immunoSEQ multiplex PCR; TCRdb lists only in-frame clones, some missing. The sample lists some 8,000 clones, over 70% occurring once. The specimen sequenced was ileal tissue. The receptor set was obtained from an adult with Crohn's disease. Each CDR3 is given with its conserved first and last residue. D genes are given only for firm matches. Where a row states a size, it is once, few, many or the class of an expanded clone; other rows omit it.

>TRBV7-9|.|TRBJ2-5|.
TGTGCCAGCAGCTTAGTTTCGGGGCAAGAGACCCAGTACTTC
CASSLVSGQETQYF
>TRBV6-5|.|TRBJ1-1|.
TGTGCCAGCAGTTACGCGGGTTATGAAGCTTTCTTT
CASSYAGYEAFF
>TRBV6-1|.|TRBJ2-3|.
TGTGCCAGCAGACACGATACTAGCCGTCATACGCAGTATTTT
CASRHDTSRHTQYF
>TRBV7-6|TRBD2|TRBJ2-1|.
TGTGCCAGCAGCGGAAGGACTAGCGGGGGGCTTGGTGAGCAGTTCTTC
CASSGRTSGGLGEQFF
>TRBV30|.|TRBJ1-6|.
TGTGCCTGGATCCATCGGGGTTATAATTCACCCCTCCACTTT
CAWIHRGYNSPLHF
>TRBV29-1|.|TRBJ1-2|.
TGCAGCGTTGAAGATGGCAGCGTTAGAGGCTACACCTTC
CSVEDGSVRGYTF
>TRBV6-5|TRBD2|TRBJ2-3|few
TGTGCCAGCAGTTACGTTAGCGGGGGGGCGGATACGCAGTATTTT
CASSYVSGGADTQYF
>TRBV9|TRBD2|TRBJ2-2|.
TGTGCCAGCAGCGTTCAGACTAGCGGGGCGGACACCGGGGAGCTGTTTTTT
CASSVQTSGADTGELFF
>TRBV7-6|TRBD2|TRBJ2-7|.
TGTGCCAGCAGCCCCACGGTGGGGATAGCGGGCGAGCAGTACTTC
CASSPTVGIAGEQYF
>TRBV7-6|TRBD1|TRBJ1-4|.
TGTGCCAGCAGCCCTGGGACAGGGGCTAATGAAAAACTGTTTTTT
CASSPGTGANEKLFF
>TRBV5-6|.|TRBJ2-7|.
TGTGCCAGCAGCTTGTACTCTCCGGGGTCCTACGAGCAGTACTTC
CASSLYSPGSYEQYF
>TRBV6-4|TRBD1|TRBJ2-1|.
TGTGCCAGCAGTGACTCGACAGGGGGCAATGAGCAGTTCTTC
CASSDSTGGNEQFF
>TRBV7-9|TRBD1|TRBJ2-5|.
TGTGCCAGCAGCCCTGGACAGGGGGCATCAGAGACCCAGTACTTC
CASSPGQGASETQYF
>TRBV19|.|TRBJ1-2|.
TGTGCCAGTACTAACCCCGGGGGCTATGGCTACACCTTC
CASTNPGGYGYTF
>TRBV15|TRBD1|TRBJ2-7|once
TGTGCCACCAGCTGGCGCCGGGACAGTGGCGACGAGCAGTACTTC
CATSWRRDSGDEQYF
>TRBV5-4|TRBD2|TRBJ2-7|.
TGTGCCAGCAGCTCACCGGGACTAGGTGTATACGAGCAGTACTTC
CASSSPGLGVYEQYF